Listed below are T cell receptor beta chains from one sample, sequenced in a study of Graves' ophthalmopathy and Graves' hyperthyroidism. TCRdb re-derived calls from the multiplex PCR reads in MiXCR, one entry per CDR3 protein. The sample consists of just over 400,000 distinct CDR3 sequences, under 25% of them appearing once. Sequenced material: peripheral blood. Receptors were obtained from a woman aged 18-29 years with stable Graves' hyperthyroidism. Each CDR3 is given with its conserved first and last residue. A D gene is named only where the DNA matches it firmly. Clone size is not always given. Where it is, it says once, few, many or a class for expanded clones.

CASRFNGRETQYF	TGTGCCAGCAGATTCAATGGGCGAGAGACCCAGTACTTC	NA	NA	TRBV6-1	TRBJ2-5
CASRVRTGGYTF	TGTGCCAGCAGGGTACGGACTGGTGGCTACACCTTC	many	NA	TRBV6-5	TRBJ1-2
CSARVRLAGGFSYEQYF	TGCAGTGCTAGAGTGCGTCTAGCGGGAGGCTTCTCCTACGAGCAGTACTTC	many	TRBD2	TRBV20-1	TRBJ2-7
CASKFLGNTIYF	TGTGCCAGCAAATTCCTTGGAAACACCATATATTTT	many	NA	TRBV12-3/TRBV12-4	TRBJ1-3
CATSDRYNSPLHF	TGTGCCACCTCCGACAGATATAATTCACCCCTCCACTTT	many	NA	TRBV15	TRBJ1-6
CASSSRTSDSYEQYF	TGTGCCAGCAGTTCTAGGACTAGCGACTCCTACGAGCAGTACTTC	many	TRBD2	TRBV7-2	TRBJ2-7
CASSITGGWYEQYF	TGTGCCAGCAGTATTACAGGGGGCTGGTACGAGCAGTACTTC	few	TRBD1	TRBV6-1	TRBJ2-7
CASSYSIPRRGVGYGYTF	TGTGCCAGCAGTTACTCCATCCCGCGGCGGGGCGTCGGCTATGGCTACACCTTC	many	NA	TRBV6-2/TRBV6-3	TRBJ1-2
CATSRDRNTGELFF	TGTGCCACCAGCCGGGACAGGAACACCGGGGAGCTGTTTTTT	NA	TRBD1	TRBV15	TRBJ2-2
CASSSRDSTYEQYF	TGTGCCAGCAGTTCACGGGACAGTACCTACGAGCAGTACTTC	many	TRBD1	TRBV25-1	TRBJ2-7